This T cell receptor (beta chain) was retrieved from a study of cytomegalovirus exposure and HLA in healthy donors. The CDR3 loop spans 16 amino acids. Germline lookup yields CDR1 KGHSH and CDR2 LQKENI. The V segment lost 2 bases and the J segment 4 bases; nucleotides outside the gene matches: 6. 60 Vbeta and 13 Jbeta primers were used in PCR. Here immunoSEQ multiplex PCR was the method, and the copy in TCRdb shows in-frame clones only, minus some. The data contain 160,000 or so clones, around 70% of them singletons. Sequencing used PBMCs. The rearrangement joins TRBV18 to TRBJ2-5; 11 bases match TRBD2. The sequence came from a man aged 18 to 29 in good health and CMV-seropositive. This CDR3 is CASSPESTSGGETQYF. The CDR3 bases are TGTGCCAGCTCACCAGAATCTACTAGCGGGGGAGAGACCCAGTACTTC. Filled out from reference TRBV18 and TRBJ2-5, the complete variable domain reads NAGVMQNPRHLVRRRGQEARLRCSPMKGHSHVYWYRQLPEEGLKFMVYLQKENIIDESGMPKERFSAEFPKEGPSILRIQQVVRGDSAAYFCASSPESTSGGETQYFGPGTRLLVL.